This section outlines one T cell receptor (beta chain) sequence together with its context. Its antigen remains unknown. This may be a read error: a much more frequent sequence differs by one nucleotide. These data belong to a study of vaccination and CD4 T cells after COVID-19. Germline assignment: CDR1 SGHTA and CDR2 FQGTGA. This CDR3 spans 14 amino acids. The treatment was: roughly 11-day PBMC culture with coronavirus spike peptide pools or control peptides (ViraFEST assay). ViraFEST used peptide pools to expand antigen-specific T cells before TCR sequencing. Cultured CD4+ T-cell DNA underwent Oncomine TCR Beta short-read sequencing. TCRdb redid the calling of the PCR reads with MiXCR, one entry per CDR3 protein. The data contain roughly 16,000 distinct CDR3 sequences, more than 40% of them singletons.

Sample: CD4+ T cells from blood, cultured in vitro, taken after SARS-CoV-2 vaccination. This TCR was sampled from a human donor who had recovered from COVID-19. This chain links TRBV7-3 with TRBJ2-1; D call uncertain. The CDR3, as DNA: TGTGCCAGCAACATCGATGGACGTGACAATGAGCAGTTGTTC. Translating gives CASNIDGRDNEQLF. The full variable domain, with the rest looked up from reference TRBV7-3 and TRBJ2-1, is GAGVSQTPSNKVTEKGKYVELRCDPISGHTALYWYRQSLGQGPEFLIYFQGTGAADDSGLPNDRFFAVRPEGSVSTLKIQRTERGDSAVYLCASNIDGRDNEQLFGPGTRLTVL.